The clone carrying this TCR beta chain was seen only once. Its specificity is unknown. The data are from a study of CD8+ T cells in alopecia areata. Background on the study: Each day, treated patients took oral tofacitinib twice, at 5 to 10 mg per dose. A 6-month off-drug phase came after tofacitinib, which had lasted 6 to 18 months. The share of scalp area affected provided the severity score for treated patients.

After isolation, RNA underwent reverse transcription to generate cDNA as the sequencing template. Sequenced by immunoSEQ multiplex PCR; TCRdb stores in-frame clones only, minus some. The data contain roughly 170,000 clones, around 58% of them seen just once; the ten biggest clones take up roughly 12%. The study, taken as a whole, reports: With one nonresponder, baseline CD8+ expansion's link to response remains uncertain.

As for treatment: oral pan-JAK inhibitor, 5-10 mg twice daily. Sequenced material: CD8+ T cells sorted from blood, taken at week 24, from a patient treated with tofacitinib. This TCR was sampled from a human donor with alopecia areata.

The CDR3 sequence is CASSVSGPKETQYF. In nucleotides, the CDR3 is TGCGCCAGCAGCGTTAGCGGCCCCAAAGAGACCCAGTACTTC. The chain has TRBV5-1 and TRBJ2-5, with a possible D match to TRBD2 (6 bases). The V and J ends lost 4 bases and 3 bases respectively, with 13 bases between them. The germline V gene encodes CDR1 SGHRS and CDR2 YFSETQ. The CDR3 is 14 residues long.